Included here is one T cell receptor (beta chain) sequence, with context. The sample belongs to a study of shared T cell receptors in the human thymus. V was clipped by 1 base and J by 7 bases; unmatched bases: 7. The V gene's germline CDR1 is SGHNT and CDR2 YENEEA. The length of the CDR3 is 16 residues. Clones were sequenced by immunoSEQ multiplex PCR, and TCRdb holds only the in-frame ones, with some missing. The sample contains some 640,000 clones, over 75% of which appear only once. Another study also made use of these data, one on human thymus T cells. This second report adds: The people who donated were healthy Finnish babies having corrective surgery for congenital heart defects. The study used thymus tissue resected during corrective heart surgery.

This chain connects TRBV11-3 to TRBJ2-1; 10 nucleotides match TRBD2. The source of this sequence is a boy less than two years old with a congenital heart defect. The sequencing input was thymocytes. CDR3: CASSLASGGEGNEQFF. The CDR3 DNA reads as TGTGCCAGCAGCTTAGCAAGCGGGGGGGAAGGAAATGAGCAGTTCTTC.